A selection of T cell receptor beta chains follows, all from one sample in a study of blood T cell repertoires in COVID-19. Assay used: immunoSEQ multiplex PCR; TCRdb lists only in-frame clones, some missing. Counted here are around 42,000 clones, about 80% occurring once; the ten biggest clones make up about 2.5%. Sequencing was done on a sample of peripheral blood. The receptors originated from an older woman with acute or convalescent COVID-19. Each CDR3 is given with its conserved first and last residue. The D gene is left open where the match is weak. Rows give clone size only sometimes, using once, few, many, or a class for an expanded clone.

size,D,J,V,CDR3,DNA
.,.,TRBJ2-3,TRBV5-1,CASSLSLTSTDTQYF,TGCGCCAGCAGCTTGAGCTTAACTAGCACAGATACGCAGTATTTT
.,TRBD2,TRBJ2-2,TRBV29-1,CSVEELAGAGGGELFF,TGCAGCGTTGAAGAACTAGCGGGAGCAGGCGGCGGGGAGCTGTTTTTT
.,TRBD1,TRBJ2-7,TRBV5-1,CASSRAGQGSTYEQYF,TGCGCCAGCAGCCGGGCGGGACAGGGGAGTACCTACGAGCAGTACTTC
.,TRBD1,TRBJ2-1,TRBV2,CASSEEAGGRSEQFF,TGTGCCAGCAGTGAAGAGGCAGGGGGCCGCTCCGAGCAGTTCTTC
.,.,TRBJ2-7,TRBV7-9,CASSSSPSGALTYEQYF,TGTGCCAGCAGCTCTAGTCCATCGGGAGCCTTAACCTACGAGCAGTACTTC
once,.,TRBJ1-6,TRBV5-1,CASSHDPLRSYSPLHF,TGCGCCAGCAGCCATGACCCCTTGAGGTCCTATTCACCCCTCCACTTT
.,.,TRBJ2-5,TRBV5-8,CASSDLSRGRKETQYF,TGTGCCAGCAGCGACTTGAGTAGAGGCCGGAAAGAGACCCAGTACTTC
.,TRBD1,TRBJ1-6,TRBV28,CASTIGTGRHSPLHF,TGTGCCAGCACCATAGGGACAGGGCGGCATTCACCCCTCCACTTT
.,TRBD1,TRBJ1-4,TRBV18,CASSPGQGARTNEKLFF,TGTGCCAGCTCCCCGGGACAGGGGGCTCGAACTAATGAAAAACTGTTTTTT
.,.,TRBJ1-5,TRBV6-2/TRBV6-3,CASSFTGSYNQPQHF,TGTGCCAGCAGCTTTACAGGGTCCTACAATCAGCCCCAGCATTTT
medium-sized,.,TRBJ2-7,TRBV15,CATSRDRYDEQYF,TGTGCCACCAGCAGAGACAGGTATGACGAGCAGTACTTC
.,.,TRBJ1-4,TRBV5-1,CASSFGQGTNEKLFF,TGCGCCAGCAGCTTCGGTCAGGGGACTAATGAAAAACTGTTTTTT
.,TRBD1,TRBJ2-2,TRBV7-3,CASSLLGGQGNTGELFF,TGTGCCAGCAGCTTACTGGGGGGACAGGGGAACACCGGGGAGCTGTTTTTT
.,TRBD2,TRBJ2-3,TRBV7-3,CASSFTSGSMNTQYF,TGTGCCAGCAGCTTCACTAGCGGGAGTATGAATACGCAGTATTTT
.,TRBD1,TRBJ1-2,TRBV18,CASLQQGADGYTF,TGTGCCAGCTTACAACAGGGGGCGGATGGCTACACCTTC
few,TRBD2,TRBJ2-5,TRBV4-1,CASSYSGASGGETQYF,TGCGCCAGCAGCTATTCTGGGGCTAGCGGGGGAGAGACCCAGTACTTC
.,TRBD1,TRBJ1-2,TRBV19,CASSIGWGQGNYGYTF,TGTGCCAGTAGTATAGGCTGGGGACAGGGGAACTATGGCTACACCTTC
.,.,TRBJ1-5,TRBV7-3,CASSLRLCHGGSNQPQHF,TGTGCCAGCAGCTTAAGGTTATGCCACGGGGGTAGCAATCAGCCCCAGCATTTT
.,TRBD2,TRBJ2-1,TRBV6-5,CASSPGLAGGNEQFF,TGTGCCAGCAGCCCAGGACTAGCGGGAGGAAATGAGCAGTTCTTC
.,TRBD2,TRBJ2-3,TRBV4-1,CASSQDPAGAKSAQYF,TGCGCCAGCAGCCAAGATCCGGCGGGAGCGAAGTCCGCGCAGTATTTT
.,TRBD2,TRBJ2-1,TRBV9,CASSVGPSGGAKNYNEQFF,TGTGCCAGCAGCGTAGGCCCTAGCGGGGGGGCCAAGAACTACAATGAGCAGTTCTTC
.,TRBD2,TRBJ2-7,TRBV11-2,CASSLGLAGGYTEQYF,TGTGCCAGCAGCTTAGGACTAGCGGGAGGGTATACCGAGCAGTACTTC
.,.,TRBJ1-1,TRBV6-2/TRBV6-3,CASSPHRDTPNTEAFF,TGTGCCAGCAGTCCACACAGGGATACTCCCAACACTGAAGCTTTCTTT
.,TRBD1,TRBJ1-5,TRBV7-8,CASSYDRGNQPQHF,TGTGCCAGCAGCTACGACAGGGGCAATCAGCCCCAGCATTTT
.,.,TRBJ2-5,TRBV7-3,CASSKSAGETQYF,TGTGCCAGCAGCAAAAGTGCGGGAGAGACCCAGTACTTC
.,TRBD1,TRBJ1-2,TRBV6-5,CASRERTGLNYGYTF,TGTGCCAGCAGAGAGAGGACAGGCCTTAACTATGGCTACACCTTC
.,TRBD2,TRBJ2-5,TRBV5-1,CASSFPIGAGGQETQYF,TGCGCCAGCAGCTTCCCAATTGGTGCGGGGGGCCAAGAGACCCAGTACTTC
.,.,TRBJ2-5,TRBV29-1,CSVALASETQYF,TGCAGCGTTGCCCTAGCGTCAGAGACCCAGTACTTC